This T cell receptor beta chain was sequenced during a study of OX40 agonist ivuxolimab in advanced cancers. About the study as a whole: The costimulatory receptor OX40 (CD134) was targeted by ivuxolimab, a fully human IgG2 agonistic monoclonal antibody. Prior anti-PD-1, anti-PD-L1 or anti-CTLA-4 therapy was permitted, and checkpoint inhibitors had been received by less than 45% of dose-escalation patients. Intravenous ivuxolimab was administered to patients every 2 weeks at six dose levels: 0.01, 0.1, 0.3, 1.5, 3 and 10 mg/kg. Among the approximately 54 dose-escalation patients, approximately 20 had hepatocellular carcinoma, 15 or so melanoma, 9 renal cell carcinoma and 9 head and neck cancer. The paper covers the monotherapy dose-escalation part of the phase I ivuxolimab trial, which included N ≈ 52 patients. Partial responses were achieved by three dose-escalation patients, of whom one had hepatocellular carcinoma and two had cutaneous melanoma. Peripheral TCRbeta sequencing aimed to test whether ivuxolimab altered TCR sequence diversity and caused clonal T-cell expansion. In the dose-escalation cohort, around four fifths of patients were male, and the mean age was 60 years with a range of roughly 23 to 79. General findings and caveats noted by the study authors: Low levels of normalized T-cell clonal expansion were also seen in some patients who did not respond. After ivuxolimab, expanded clones were on average more numerous among CD8+ T cells than among CD4+ T cells. In the 0.1-3.0 mg/kg groups, partial responders had among the lowest normalized peripheral clonal expansion, particularly in CD8+ T cells. At doses of 0.1 to 3.0 mg/kg, clonal expansion of both CD4+ and CD8+ T cells in blood was seen between baseline and week 6. Antigen specificity was not determined for the clonally expanded peripheral T cells.

Patients with autoimmune disease history or receiving systemic immunosuppression were excluded from the trial. In every dose cohort, peripheral blood was drawn for TCR sequencing at baseline, cycle 4 day 1, and cycle 7 day 1. Samples came from an open-label, multicenter, first-in-human phase I dose-escalation trial of ivuxolimab. Adults with locally advanced or metastatic head and neck squamous cell, hepatocellular, melanoma or renal cell carcinoma were enrolled in the trial. Before TCR sequencing, CD4+ T cells and CD8+ T cells were sorted from peripheral blood as separate populations. As concerns this clone: The clone's antigen remains unknown. No quality values exist for individual bases; no much larger clone is one base distant.

Spanning cysteine to phenylalanine, the CDR3 consists of 12 amino acids. Only the CDR3 part of the read is kept: 36 bases, read in frame from the first base. V is cut by 8 bases and J by 0 bases, and the space between the germline ends is 6 bases. CDR1 MNHNY and CDR2 SVGAGI were looked up in the germline V gene (reference sequence). For sequencing of the TCRbeta CDR3 region, genomic DNA was extracted from the sorted cells. The immunoSEQ Assay was used to sequence the TCRbeta CDR3 regions. The table was pulled from immuneACCESS by TCRdb, which kept in-frame rearrangements only. Such tables lose some clones; where checked, under half of the loss comes from unresolved V genes, and the rest has no known cause. This sample is represented by some 65,000 clones; around 85% of them were singletons. The ten largest make up less than 5% of the sample.

This receptor was taken from an adult with an advanced solid tumor such as melanoma, head and neck, liver or kidney cancer. Sequencing was performed on CD4+ or CD8+ T cells sorted from blood, taken in a trial of the OX40 agonist ivuxolimab. The chain was built from TRBV6-6 and TRBJ2-3; the D gene identity is not certain. The CDR3 protein is CASASSTDTQYF. The nucleotide sequence reads as follows: TGTGCCAGCGCCTCTAGCACAGATACGCAGTATTTT.